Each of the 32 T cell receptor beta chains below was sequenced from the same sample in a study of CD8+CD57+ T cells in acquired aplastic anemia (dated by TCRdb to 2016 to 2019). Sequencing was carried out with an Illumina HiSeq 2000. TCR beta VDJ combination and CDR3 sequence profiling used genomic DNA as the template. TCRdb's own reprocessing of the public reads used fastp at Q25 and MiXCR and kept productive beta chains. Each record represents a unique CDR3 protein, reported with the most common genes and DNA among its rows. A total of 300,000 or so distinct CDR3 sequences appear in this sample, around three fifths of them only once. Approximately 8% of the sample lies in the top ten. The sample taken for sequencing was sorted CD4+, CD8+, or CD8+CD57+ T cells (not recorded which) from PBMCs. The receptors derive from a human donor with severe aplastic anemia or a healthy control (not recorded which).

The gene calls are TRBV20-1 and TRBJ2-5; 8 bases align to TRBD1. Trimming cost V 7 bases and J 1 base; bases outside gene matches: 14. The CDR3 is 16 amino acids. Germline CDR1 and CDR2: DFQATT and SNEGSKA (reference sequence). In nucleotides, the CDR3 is TGCAGTGTATTAGATTGGACAGGGAGGCCCCAAGAGACCCAGTACTTC. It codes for CSVLDWTGRPQETQYF.

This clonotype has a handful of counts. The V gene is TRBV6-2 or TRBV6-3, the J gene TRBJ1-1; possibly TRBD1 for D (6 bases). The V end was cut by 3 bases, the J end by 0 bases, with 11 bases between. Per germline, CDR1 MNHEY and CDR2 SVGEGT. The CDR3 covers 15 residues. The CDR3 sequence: CASSYLGHMNTEAFF. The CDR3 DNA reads TGTGCCAGCAGTTATTTGGGACATATGAACACTGAAGCTTTCTTT.

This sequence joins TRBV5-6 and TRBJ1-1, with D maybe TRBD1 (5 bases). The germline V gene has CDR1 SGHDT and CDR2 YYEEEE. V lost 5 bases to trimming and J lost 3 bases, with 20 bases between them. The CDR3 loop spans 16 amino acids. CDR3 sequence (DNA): TGTGCCAGCAGTTTTCCAGGGAGCCCGTCCGACACTGAAGCTTTCTTT. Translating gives CASSFPGSPSDTEAFF.

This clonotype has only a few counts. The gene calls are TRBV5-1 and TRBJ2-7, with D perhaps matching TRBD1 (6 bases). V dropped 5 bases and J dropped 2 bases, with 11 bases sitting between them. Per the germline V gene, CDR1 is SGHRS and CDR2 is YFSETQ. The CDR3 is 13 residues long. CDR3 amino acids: CASRETGTYEQYF. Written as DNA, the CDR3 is TGCGCCAGCAGGGAAACAGGGACCTACGAGCAGTACTTC.

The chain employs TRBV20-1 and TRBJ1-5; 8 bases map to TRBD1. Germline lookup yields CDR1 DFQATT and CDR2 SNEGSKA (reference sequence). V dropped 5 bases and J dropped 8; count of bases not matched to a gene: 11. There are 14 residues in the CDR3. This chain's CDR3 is CSALEGRGQEPQHF. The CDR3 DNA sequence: TGCAGTGCTCTAGAGGGCAGGGGGCAGGAGCCCCAGCATTTT.

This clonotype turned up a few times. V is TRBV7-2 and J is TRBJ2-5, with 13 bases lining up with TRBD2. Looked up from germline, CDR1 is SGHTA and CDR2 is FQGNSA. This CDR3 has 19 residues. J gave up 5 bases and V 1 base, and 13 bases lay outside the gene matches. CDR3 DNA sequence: TGTGCCAGCAGCTTAGGTCGTCGACTAGCGGGGGGTAGGGGGGAGACCCAGTACTTC. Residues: CASSLGRRLAGGRGETQYF.

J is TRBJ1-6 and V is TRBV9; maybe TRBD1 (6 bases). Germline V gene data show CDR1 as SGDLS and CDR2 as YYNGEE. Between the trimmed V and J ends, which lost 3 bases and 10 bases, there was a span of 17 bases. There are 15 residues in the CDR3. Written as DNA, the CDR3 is TGTGCCAGCAGCGCGGGAGGGGGTGGGGGATCACCCCTCCACTTT. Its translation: CASSAGGGGGSPLHF.

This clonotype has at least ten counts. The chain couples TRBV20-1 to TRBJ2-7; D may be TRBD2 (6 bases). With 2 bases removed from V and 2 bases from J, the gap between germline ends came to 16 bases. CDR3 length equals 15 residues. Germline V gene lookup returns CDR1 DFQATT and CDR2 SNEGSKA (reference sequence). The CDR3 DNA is TGCAGTGCTAGACCCCTGGGGGGAGTTACCTACGAGCAGTACTTC. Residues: CSARPLGGVTYEQYF.

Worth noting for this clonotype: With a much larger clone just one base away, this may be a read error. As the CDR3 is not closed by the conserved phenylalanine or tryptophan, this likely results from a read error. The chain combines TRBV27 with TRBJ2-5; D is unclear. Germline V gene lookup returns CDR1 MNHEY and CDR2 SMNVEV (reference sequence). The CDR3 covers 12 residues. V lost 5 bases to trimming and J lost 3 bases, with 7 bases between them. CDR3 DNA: TGTGCCAGCAGTCTCCTGAAAGAGACCCAGTACCTC. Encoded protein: CASSLLKETQYL.

CDR3 nucleotides: TGTGCCAGCAGTGAAGAAGGGCCAGGGAGCGGTGAGCAGCCCCAGCATTTT. Protein sequence: CASSEEGPGSGEQPQHF. The chain is built from TRBV2 and TRBJ1-5; D might be TRBD1 (5 bases). The germline gives CDR1 SNHLY, CDR2 FYNNEI. Trimming stripped 1 base from V and 7 bases from J, with 20 bases between. This CDR3 is 17 amino acids long.

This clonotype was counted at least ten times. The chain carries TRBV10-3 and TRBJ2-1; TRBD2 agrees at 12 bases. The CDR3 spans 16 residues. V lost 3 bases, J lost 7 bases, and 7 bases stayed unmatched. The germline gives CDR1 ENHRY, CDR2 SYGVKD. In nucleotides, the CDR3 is TGTGCCATCAGTGACGCTAGCGGGGGGGCCGGGAATGAGCAGTTCTTC. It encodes CAISDASGGAGNEQFF.

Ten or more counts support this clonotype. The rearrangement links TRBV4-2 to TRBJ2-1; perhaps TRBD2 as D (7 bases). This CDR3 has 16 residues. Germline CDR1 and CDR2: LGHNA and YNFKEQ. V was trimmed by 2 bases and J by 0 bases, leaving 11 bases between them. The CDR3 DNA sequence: TGTGCCAGCAGCCAACTCGGGGGGCGCTCCTACAATGAGCAGTTCTTC. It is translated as CASSQLGGRSYNEQFF.

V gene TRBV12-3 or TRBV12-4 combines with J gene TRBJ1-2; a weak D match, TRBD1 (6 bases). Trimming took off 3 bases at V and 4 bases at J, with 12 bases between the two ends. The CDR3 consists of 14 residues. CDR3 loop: CASSFWRGGYGYTF. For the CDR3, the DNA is TGTGCCAGCAGTTTCTGGAGGGGGGGCTATGGCTACACCTTC.

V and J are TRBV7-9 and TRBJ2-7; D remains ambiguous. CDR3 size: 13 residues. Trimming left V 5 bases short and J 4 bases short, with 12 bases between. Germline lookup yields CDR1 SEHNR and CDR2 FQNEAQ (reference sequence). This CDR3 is CASSPAPIYEQYF. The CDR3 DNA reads TGTGCCAGCAGCCCCGCCCCAATATACGAGCAGTACTTC.

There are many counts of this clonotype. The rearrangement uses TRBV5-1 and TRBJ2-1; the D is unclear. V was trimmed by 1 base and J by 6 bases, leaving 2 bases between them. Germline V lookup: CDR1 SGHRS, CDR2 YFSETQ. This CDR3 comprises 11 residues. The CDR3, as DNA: TGCGCCAGCAGCTTGTCCAATGAGCAGTTCTTC. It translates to CASSLSNEQFF.

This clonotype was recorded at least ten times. CDR3 sequence: CASSPVPVSMGAAKAEAFF. The CDR3 DNA is TGTGCCAGCAGCCCCGTGCCGGTTAGTATGGGGGCGGCGAAGGCTGAAGCTTTCTTT. This chain links TRBV7-3 with TRBJ1-1; possibly TRBD1 for D (6 bases). Germline lookup yields CDR1 SGHTA and CDR2 FQGTGA. The germline V and J ends were trimmed by 5 bases and 6 bases, with 31 bases remaining between them. This CDR3 has 19 residues. The whole variable domain, remainder taken from reference TRBV7-3 and TRBJ1-1, is GAGVSQTPSNKVTEKGKYVELRCDPISGHTALYWYRQSLGQGPEFLIYFQGTGAADDSGLPNDRFFAVRPEGSVSTLKIQRTERGDSAVYLCASSPVPVSMGAAKAEAFFGQGTRLTVV.

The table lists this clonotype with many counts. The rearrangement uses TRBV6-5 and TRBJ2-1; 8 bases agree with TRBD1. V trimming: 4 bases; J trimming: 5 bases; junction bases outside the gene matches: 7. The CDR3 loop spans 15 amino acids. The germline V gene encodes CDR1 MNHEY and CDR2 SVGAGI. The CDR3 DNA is TGTGCCAGCAGTTCCTTGACAGGGGTCCACAATGAGCAGTTCTTC. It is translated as CASSSLTGVHNEQFF.

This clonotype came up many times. The CDR3 coding sequence is TGTGCCAGTAGTATGAGGCTCGATTCACCCCTCCACTTT. As protein: CASSMRLDSPLHF. The J gene is TRBJ1-6, the V gene TRBV19; D is undetermined. CDR1 LNHDA and CDR2 SQIVND come from the germline V gene (reference sequence). The V and J ends lost 3 bases and 8 bases respectively, with 8 bases between them. The CDR3 extends over 13 amino acids.

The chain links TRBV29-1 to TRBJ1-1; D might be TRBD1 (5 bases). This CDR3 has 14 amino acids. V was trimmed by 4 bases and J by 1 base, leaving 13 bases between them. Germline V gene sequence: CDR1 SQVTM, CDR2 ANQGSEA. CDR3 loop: CSVVAGNRNTEAFF. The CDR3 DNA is TGCAGCGTTGTCGCAGGGAACCGGAACACTGAAGCTTTCTTT.

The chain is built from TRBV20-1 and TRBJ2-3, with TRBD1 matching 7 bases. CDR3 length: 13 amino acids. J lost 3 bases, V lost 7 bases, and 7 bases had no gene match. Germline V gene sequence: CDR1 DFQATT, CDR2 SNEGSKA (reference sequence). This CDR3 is CSVPGGLTDTQYF. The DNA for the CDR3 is TGCAGTGTCCCAGGGGGTTTAACAGATACGCAGTATTTT.

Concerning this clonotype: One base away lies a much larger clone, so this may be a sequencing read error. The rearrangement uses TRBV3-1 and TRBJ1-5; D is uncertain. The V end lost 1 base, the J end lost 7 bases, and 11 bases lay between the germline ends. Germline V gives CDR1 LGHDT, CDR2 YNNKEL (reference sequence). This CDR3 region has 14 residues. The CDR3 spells CASSQAKGRQPQHF. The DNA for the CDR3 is TGTGCCAGCAGCCAAGCTAAGGGTAGACAGCCCCAGCATTTT.

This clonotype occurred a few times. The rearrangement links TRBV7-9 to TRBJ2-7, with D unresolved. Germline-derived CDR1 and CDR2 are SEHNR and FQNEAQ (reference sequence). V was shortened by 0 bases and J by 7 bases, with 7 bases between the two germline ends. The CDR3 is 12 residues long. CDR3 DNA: TGTGCCAGCAGCTTAGCGCTGGGAGAGCAGTACTTC. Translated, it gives CASSLALGEQYF.

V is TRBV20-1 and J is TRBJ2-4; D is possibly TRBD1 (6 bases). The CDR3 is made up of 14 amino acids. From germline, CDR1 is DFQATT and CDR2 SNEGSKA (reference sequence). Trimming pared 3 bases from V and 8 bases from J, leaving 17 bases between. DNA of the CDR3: TGCAGTGCTAGGGGGGCAGGGATGGGGTACATTCAGTACTTC. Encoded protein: CSARGAGMGYIQYF.

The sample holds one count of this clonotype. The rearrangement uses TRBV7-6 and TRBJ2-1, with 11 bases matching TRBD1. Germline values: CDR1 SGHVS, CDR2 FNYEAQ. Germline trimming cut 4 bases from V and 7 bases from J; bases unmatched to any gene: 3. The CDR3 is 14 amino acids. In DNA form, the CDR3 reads TGTGCCAGCAGCTCCTGGGACAGGGGGAATGAGCAGTTCTTC. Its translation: CASSSWDRGNEQFF. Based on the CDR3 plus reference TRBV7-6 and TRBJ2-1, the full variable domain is GAGVSQSPRYKVTKRGQDVALRCDPISGHVSLYWYRQALGQGPEFLTYFNYEAQQDKSGLPNDRFSAERPEGSISTLTIQRTEQRDSAMYRCASSSWDRGNEQFFGPGTRLTVL.

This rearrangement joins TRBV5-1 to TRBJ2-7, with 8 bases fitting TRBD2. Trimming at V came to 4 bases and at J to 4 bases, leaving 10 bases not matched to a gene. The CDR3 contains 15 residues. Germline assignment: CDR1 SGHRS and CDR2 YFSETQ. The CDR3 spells CASSPGRGTRYEQYF. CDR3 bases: TGCGCCAGCAGCCCCGGGCGAGGGACTAGGTACGAGCAGTACTTC.

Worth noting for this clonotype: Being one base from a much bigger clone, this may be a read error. The CDR3 DNA reads TGTGCCAGCAGGCAGACAGGGTTACAGGAGCGCTACACCTTC. Translation: CASRQTGLQERYTF. V usage is TRBV3-1 and J usage is TRBJ1-2; 7 bases match TRBD1. V lost 6 bases, J lost 9 bases, and 13 bases stayed unmatched. CDR1 is LGHDT, CDR2 YNNKEL, per germline (reference sequence). This CDR3 region has 14 residues.

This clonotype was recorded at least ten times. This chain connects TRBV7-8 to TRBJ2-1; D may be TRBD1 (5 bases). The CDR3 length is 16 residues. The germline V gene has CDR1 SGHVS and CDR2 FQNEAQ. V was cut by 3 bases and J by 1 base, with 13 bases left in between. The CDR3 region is CASSFRRAPSYNEQFF. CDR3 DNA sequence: TGTGCCAGCAGCTTCCGCAGGGCGCCTTCCTACAATGAGCAGTTCTTC.

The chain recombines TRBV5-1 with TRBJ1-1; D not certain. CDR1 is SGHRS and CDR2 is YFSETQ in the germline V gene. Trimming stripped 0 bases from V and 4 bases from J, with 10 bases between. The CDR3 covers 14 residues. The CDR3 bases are TGCGCCAGCAGCTTGGCCGATGGGGTCACTGAAGCTTTCTTT. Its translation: CASSLADGVTEAFF.

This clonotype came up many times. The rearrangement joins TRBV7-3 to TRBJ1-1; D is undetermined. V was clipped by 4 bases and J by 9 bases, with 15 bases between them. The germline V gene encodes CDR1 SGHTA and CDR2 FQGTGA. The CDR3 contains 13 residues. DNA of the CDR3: TGTGCCAGCAGCTCCGCGCCTGAAGGGCAAGCTTTCTTT. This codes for CASSSAPEGQAFF.

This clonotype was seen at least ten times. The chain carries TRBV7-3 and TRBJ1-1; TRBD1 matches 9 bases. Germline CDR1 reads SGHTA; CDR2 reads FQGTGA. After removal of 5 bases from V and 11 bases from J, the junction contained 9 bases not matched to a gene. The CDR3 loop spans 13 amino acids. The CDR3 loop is CASSKQGANRAFF. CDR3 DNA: TGTGCCAGCAGCAAACAGGGGGCCAATCGGGCTTTCTTT.

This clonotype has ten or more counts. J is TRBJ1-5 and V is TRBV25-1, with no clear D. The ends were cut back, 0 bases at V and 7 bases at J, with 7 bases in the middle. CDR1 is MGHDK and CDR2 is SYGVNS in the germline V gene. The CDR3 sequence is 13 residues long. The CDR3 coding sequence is TGTGCCAGCAGTGAATATAGGGCCCAGCCCCAGCATTTT. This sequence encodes CASSEYRAQPQHF.

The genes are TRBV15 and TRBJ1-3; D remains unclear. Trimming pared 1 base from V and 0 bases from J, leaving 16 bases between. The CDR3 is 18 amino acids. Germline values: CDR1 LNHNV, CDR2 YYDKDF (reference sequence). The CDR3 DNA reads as TGTGCCACCAGCAGAGGAGGGAATCGAATATTCTCTGGAAACACCATATATTTT. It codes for CATSRGGNRIFSGNTIYF.